What follows are 3 T cell receptor beta chains derived from one specimen sequenced in a study of glioma-infiltrating T cells after dendritic cell vaccination. Time point in this sample: after dendritic cell vaccination, including at tumor progression/relapse. Some clones are missing from TCRdb's copy, which holds only in-frame ones; the method was immunoSEQ multiplex PCR. Seen here are 50,000 to 65,000 clones, more than 70% observed once, and the top ten hold roughly 9%. Sequenced here: blood, sampled after dendritic cell vaccination. These receptors were obtained from a human donor with glioblastoma.

This sequence joins TRBV11-2 and TRBJ2-5, with TRBD2 matching over 8 bases. Germline lookup yields CDR1 SGHAT and CDR2 FQNNGV. The CDR3 covers 15 residues. V was clipped by 7 bases and J by 2 bases; unmatched bases: 9. CDR3 sequence (DNA): TGTGCCAGCACCTATAATAGCGGGGCGCAAGAGACCCAGTACTTC. Its translation: CASTYNSGAQETQYF.

This chain uses TRBV19 with TRBJ1-1; the D gene is possibly TRBD1 (6 bases). The CDR3 is made up of 15 amino acids. Between the trimmed V and J ends, which lost 3 bases and 1 base, there was a span of 12 bases. Looked up from germline, CDR1 is LNHDA and CDR2 is SQIVND (reference sequence). CDR3 protein: CASSIYQGTNTEAFF. CDR3 DNA: TGTGCCAGTAGTATTTATCAGGGGACGAACACTGAAGCTTTCTTT.

The count of this clone is one. The CDR3 DNA reads TGTGCCAGCAGGAAAATCTCCGGACAGGGGGCTAATGAGCAGTTCTTC. Residues: CASRKISGQGANEQFF. This chain uses TRBV2 with TRBJ2-1, with 11 nucleotides matching TRBD1. The V gene's germline CDR1 is SNHLY and CDR2 FYNNEI. The V segment lost 6 bases and the J segment 7 bases; nucleotides outside the gene matches: 11. This CDR3 spans 16 amino acids.